The TCR beta chain under discussion was sequenced for a study of HIV-infected patients and healthy controls. TCRdb ran MiXCR on the 5' RACE reads and lists one entry per CDR3 protein. Here the sample spans approximately 67,000 distinct CDR3 sequences, roughly 16% being singletons. Germline values: CDR1 SGHTA, CDR2 FQGNSA. CDR3 size: 13 residues. V was pared by 5 bases and J by 3 bases, with 4 bases of the junction left unmatched. Sample: CD4+ T cells from blood. The chain recombines TRBV7-2 with TRBJ2-7; 7 bases align to TRBD2. This TCR came from a human donor in good health. CDR3 in amino acids: CASSHRGGYEQYF. The DNA of the CDR3 is TGTGCCAGCAGCCACCGCGGGGGCTACGAGCAGTACTTC.